One and the same sample provided the 5 T cell receptor beta chains below, sequenced in a study of blood T cell repertoires in COVID-19. The table came from immunoSEQ multiplex PCR; TCRdb's copy has only in-frame clones and leaves some out. In the table there are about 350,000 clones, approximately 90% of which are singletons. Sequenced sample: peripheral blood. The receptors come from a woman in her fifties or sixties with COVID-19, enrolled during active disease.

The CDR3 nucleotides are TGTGCCAGCAGCCCGCGTTCGGGGAGCAGGGGGTTCAAAAGAGATGGCTACACCTTC. It yields the protein CASSPRSGSRGFKRDGYTF. This chain links TRBV7-2 with TRBJ1-2, with 7 bases aligning to TRBD1. Looked up from germline, CDR1 is SGHTA and CDR2 is FQGNSA. CDR3 length: 19 residues. V shed 5 bases, J shed 6 bases, and the junction held 24 bases outside the gene matches.

This clone appeared a single time. This chain connects TRBV9 to TRBJ2-3; the match to TRBD1 covers 7 bases. The CDR3 has 16 amino acids. Germline CDR1 is SGDLS and CDR2 is YYNGEE. With 3 bases clipped from V and 2 bases from J, the junction kept 9 bases outside the gene matches. CDR3 DNA: TGTGCCAGCAGCGCGACCGGGACAGCTTACACAGATACGCAGTATTTT. This codes for CASSATGTAYTDTQYF.

The chain has TRBV5-1 and TRBJ2-7, with D tentatively TRBD2 (6 bases). Germline V gene data show CDR1 as SGHRS and CDR2 as YFSETQ. Trimming cost V 0 bases and J 6 bases, with 16 bases left between them. The CDR3 runs 15 residues. The CDR3 sequence: CASSLGGLFAGEQYF. CDR3 bases: TGCGCCAGCAGCTTGGGGGGACTTTTTGCGGGCGAGCAGTACTTC. Full variable domain (rest looked up from reference TRBV5-1 and TRBJ2-7): KAGVTQTPRYLIKTRGQQVTLSCSPISGHRSVSWYQQTPGQGLQFLFEYFSETQRNKGNFPGRFSGRQFSNSRSEMNVSTLELGDSALYLCASSLGGLFAGEQYFGPGTRLTVT.

This clone was seen once. J is TRBJ1-1 and V is TRBV28, with TRBD1 as a possible D gene (5 bases). V gave up 7 bases and J gave up 4 bases, with 19 bases separating them. The CDR3 is 15 residues long. Germline assignment: CDR1 MDHEN and CDR2 SYDVKM. The CDR3 reads CASTGARGGSTEAFF. Written as DNA, the CDR3 is TGTGCCAGCACCGGGGCCCGGGGAGGGAGCACTGAAGCTTTCTTT.

This rearrangement joins TRBV19 to TRBJ1-4; 10 bases match TRBD1. The CDR3 has 15 residues. Germline values: CDR1 LNHDA, CDR2 SQIVND (reference sequence). With 6 bases clipped from V and 6 bases from J, the junction kept 7 bases outside the gene matches. The CDR3 DNA is TGTGCCAGTAGAAAGACCGGGACAGGGGATGAAAAACTGTTTTTT. Amino acids: CASRKTGTGDEKLFF.